The TCR beta chain under discussion was sequenced for a study of cytotoxic CD8 clonotypes in ibrutinib-treated CLL. Study-wide results and limits: Under therapy, public clonotypes either contracted or stayed stable, and they were uncommon.

Assay used: immunoSEQ multiplex PCR; TCRdb lists only in-frame clones, some missing. The sample includes some 27,000 clones, roughly 57% of them seen just once. Trimming pared 2 bases from V and 3 bases from J, leaving 7 bases between. The CDR3 sequence is 13 residues long. Germline V gene sequence: CDR1 SNHLY, CDR2 FYNNEI. Of note for this clone: What it recognizes is unknown.

V gene TRBV2 combines with J gene TRBJ1-2; a weak D match, TRBD1 (5 bases). Sequenced here: PBMCs, sampled before ibrutinib treatment. The sequence was obtained from a human donor with chronic lymphocytic leukemia. The CDR3 loop reads CASSEQGYYGYTF. The DNA of the CDR3 is TGTGCCAGCAGTGAACAGGGATACTATGGCTACACCTTC.